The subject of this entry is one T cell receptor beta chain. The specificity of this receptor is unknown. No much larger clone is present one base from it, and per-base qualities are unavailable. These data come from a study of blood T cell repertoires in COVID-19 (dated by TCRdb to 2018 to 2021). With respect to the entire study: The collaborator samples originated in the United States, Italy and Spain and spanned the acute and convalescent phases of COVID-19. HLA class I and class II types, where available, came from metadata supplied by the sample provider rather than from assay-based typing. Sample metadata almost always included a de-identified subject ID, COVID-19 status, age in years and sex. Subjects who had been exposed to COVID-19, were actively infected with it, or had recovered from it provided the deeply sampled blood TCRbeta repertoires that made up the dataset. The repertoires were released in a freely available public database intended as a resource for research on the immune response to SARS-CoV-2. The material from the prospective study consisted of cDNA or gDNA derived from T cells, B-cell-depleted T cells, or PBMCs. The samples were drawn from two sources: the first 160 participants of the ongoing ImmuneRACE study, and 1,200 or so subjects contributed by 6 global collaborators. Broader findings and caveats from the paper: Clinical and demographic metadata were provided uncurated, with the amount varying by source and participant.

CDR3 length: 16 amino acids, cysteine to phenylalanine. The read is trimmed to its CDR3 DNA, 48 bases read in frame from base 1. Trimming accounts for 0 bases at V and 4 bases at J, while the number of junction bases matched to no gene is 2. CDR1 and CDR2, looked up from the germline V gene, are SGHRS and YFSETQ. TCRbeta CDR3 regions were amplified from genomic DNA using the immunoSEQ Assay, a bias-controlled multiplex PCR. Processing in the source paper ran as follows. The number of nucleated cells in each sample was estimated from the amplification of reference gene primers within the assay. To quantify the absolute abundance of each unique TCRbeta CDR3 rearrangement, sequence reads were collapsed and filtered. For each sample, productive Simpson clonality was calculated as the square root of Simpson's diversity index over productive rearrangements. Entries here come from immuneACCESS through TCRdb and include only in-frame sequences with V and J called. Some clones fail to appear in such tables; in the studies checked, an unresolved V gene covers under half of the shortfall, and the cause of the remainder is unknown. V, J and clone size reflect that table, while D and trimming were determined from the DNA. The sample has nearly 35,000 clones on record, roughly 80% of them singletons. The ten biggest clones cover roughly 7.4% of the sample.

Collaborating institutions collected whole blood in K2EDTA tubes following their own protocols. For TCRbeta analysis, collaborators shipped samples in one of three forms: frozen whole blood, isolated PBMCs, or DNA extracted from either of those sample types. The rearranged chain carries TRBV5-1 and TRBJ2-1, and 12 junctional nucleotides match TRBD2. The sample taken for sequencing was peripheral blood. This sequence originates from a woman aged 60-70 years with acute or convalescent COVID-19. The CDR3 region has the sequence CASSLGGLAGYNEQFF. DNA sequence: TGCGCCAGCAGCTTGGGCGGACTAGCGGGGTACAATGAGCAGTTCTTC.